This TCR beta chain was identified in a study of spatial heterogeneity in lung cancer (dated by TCRdb to between 2017 and 2020). Background on the whole study: More beta-chain than alpha-chain transcripts were consistently detected, likely reflecting higher beta-chain transcript abundance. The study quantitatively compared TCR alpha and beta repertoires across multiple tumor regions, matched nontumor lung and blood in non-small cell lung cancer. In the raw uncorrected reads, each unique combination of TCR and UMI appeared more than ten times on average. TCR repertoire features were related to nonsynonymous mutation counts determined by whole-exome sequencing of tumor tissue. At surgery, 200 to 250 tumor regions, 63 to 70 matched nontumor lung samples and 50 to 60 PBMC samples were TCR-sequenced for both alpha and beta chains. Overall study outcomes, separate from this receptor: Confirming at a functional level the hypothesis that regional TCRs recognize regional mutations was considered to require additional single-cell paired TCR alpha and beta sequencing.

The intended sense of this specimen's time point label: sample taken at primary tumor resection. Samples were obtained from fewer than 80 patients with early-stage, untreated non-small cell lung cancer from the lung TRACERx cohort. For TCR sequencing, whole RNA was extracted from tumor and nontumor lung tissue, or from cryopreserved PBMC samples, and no cell sorting was done. A patient was chosen for TCR sequencing only when enough RNA was available from at least two tumor regions. Before selection, tumor and adjacent nontumor lung specimens were reviewed by a lung pathologist. Via the germline V gene, CDR1 is ENHRY and CDR2 SYGVKD. V trim: 6 bases; J trim: 0 bases; unmatched bases: 9. Including cysteine and phenylalanine, the CDR3 has 16 amino acids. The only DNA kept is the CDR3, 48 bases in frame from the first base. Library creation used 5' RACE. Instrument used: NextSeq 500. The TCR library protocol attached a unique molecular identifier to each TCR cDNA molecule to allow correction of PCR and sequencing errors. In the source study's methods: TCR identification, UMI-based error correction and CDR3 extraction were all carried out with Decombinator tools. Expanded TCRs were defined as those above a frequency of 2 per 1,000, corresponding to the top 1% of the tumor frequency distribution. Each repertoire was subsampled 100 times to 5,000 TCRs, after which Renyi diversity was computed with the R vegan package. CDR3 similarity networks were constructed using string-kernel similarity of amino acid triplets, with links drawn between CDR3s whose pairwise similarity was above 0.82. TCRdb trimmed public reads at Q25 via fastp, called clones via MiXCR and kept in-frame beta chains. For every CDR3 protein sequence, its rows merge into one entry that carries the most common genes and DNA. What appears here as the V and J calls and clone size reflects TCRdb's work, not the paper's. A total of some 2,000 distinct CDR3 sequences appear in this sample, more than 20% of them only once. The ten largest clones add up to about 15% of the sample.

Within its sample, this clonotype is medium-sized (0.01 to 0.1%). What antigen it recognizes has not been identified. No clone much larger than this one lies a single base away; base qualities are absent. Sequenced here: normal lung tissue next to the tumor, sampled at surgery. This chain is built from TRBV10-3 and TRBJ1-1; TRBD1 matches 8 bases in the middle. This receptor was obtained from a male donor with early-stage non-small cell lung cancer. The CDR3 region has the sequence CAIRAGQGDLNTEAFF. The sequence in DNA is TGTGCCATCAGGGCCGGACAGGGCGATCTGAACACTGAAGCTTTCTTT.